This TCR beta chain was identified in a study of shared clonotypes between healthy human individuals. Whole-study results and caveats: Sampling used blood alone; tissue repertoires probably differ.

For this clone: Its antigen is not identified.

Genomic DNA for unsorted samples, which was extracted with the QIAamp DNA Blood Mini kit, came from 81 million or so PBMCs. With 4 bases removed from V and 3 bases from J, the gap between germline ends came to 8 bases. This CDR3 is built from 12 residues. Germline lookup yields CDR1 SGHRS and CDR2 YFSETQ. Repertoires were generated with immunoSEQ multiplex PCR, while TCRdb's copy carries only in-frame clones and drops some. The sample lists about 470,000 clones, about four fifths occurring once. Material: PBMCs. The sequence was obtained from a woman aged 40 to 50 in good health. Some clones in this sample may be carry-over from other donors' samples. V is TRBV5-1 and J is TRBJ2-7; D remains unclear. DNA for the CDR3: TGCGCCAGCAGCATCGACCTCTACGAGCAGTACTTC. It yields the protein CASSIDLYEQYF.